The clone carrying this T cell receptor beta chain was observed a few times. CDR3 size: 12 residues. V was trimmed by 5 bases and J by 6 bases, leaving 12 bases between them. Germline CDR1 and CDR2: SQVTM and ANQGSEA. Execution of the assay was at deep level. TCRdb's copy holds only in-frame clones and misses some; the assay was immunoSEQ multiplex PCR. The table has around 95,000 clones, roughly 45% seen once. The source of the sample is a study of shared clonotypes between healthy human individuals. J is TRBJ2-3 and V is TRBV29-1; the D gene is possibly TRBD2 (5 bases). This clonotype was sampled from a woman aged 35 to 49 in good health. Some clones in this sample may be carry-over from other donors' samples. The sample comprised PBMCs. The CDR3 coding sequence is TGCAGCGTTAGTGGACTTCGTGATACGCAGTATTTT. This translates into CSVSGLRDTQYF.